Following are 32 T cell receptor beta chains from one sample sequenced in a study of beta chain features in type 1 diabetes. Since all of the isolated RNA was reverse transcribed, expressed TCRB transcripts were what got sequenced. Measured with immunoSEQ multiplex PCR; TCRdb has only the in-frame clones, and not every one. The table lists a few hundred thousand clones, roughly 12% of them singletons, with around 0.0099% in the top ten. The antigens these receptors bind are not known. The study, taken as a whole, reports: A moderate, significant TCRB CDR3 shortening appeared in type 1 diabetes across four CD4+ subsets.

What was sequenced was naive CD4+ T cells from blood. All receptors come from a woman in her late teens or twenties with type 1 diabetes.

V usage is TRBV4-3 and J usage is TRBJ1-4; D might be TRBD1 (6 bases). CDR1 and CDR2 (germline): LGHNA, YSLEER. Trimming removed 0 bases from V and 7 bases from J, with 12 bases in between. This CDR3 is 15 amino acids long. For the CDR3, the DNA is TGCGCCAGCAGCCAAGATTCCAGGGGCAGTGAAAAACTGTTTTTT. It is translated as CASSQDSRGSEKLFF.

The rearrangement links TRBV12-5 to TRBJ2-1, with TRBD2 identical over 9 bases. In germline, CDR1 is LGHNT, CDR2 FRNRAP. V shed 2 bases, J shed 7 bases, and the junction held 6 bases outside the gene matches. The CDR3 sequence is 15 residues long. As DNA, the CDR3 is TGTGCTAGTGGTTTGTGGCTAGCGGGACATAATGAGCAGTTCTTC. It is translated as CASGLWLAGHNEQFF.

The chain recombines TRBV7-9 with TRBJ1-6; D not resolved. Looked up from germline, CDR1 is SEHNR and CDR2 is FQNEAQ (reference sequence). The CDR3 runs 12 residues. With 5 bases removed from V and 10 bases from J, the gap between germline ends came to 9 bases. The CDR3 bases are TGTGCCAGCAGCCGGGGTGGGTCACCCCTCCACTTT. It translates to CASSRGGSPLHF.

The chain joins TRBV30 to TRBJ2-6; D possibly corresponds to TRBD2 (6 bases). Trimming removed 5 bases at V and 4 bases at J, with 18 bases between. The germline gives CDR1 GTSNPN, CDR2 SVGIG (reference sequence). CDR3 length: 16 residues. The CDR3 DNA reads TGTGCCTGGGGCTGGGGACTCATGGCGGGGGCCAACGTCCTGACTTTC. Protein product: CAWGWGLMAGANVLTF.

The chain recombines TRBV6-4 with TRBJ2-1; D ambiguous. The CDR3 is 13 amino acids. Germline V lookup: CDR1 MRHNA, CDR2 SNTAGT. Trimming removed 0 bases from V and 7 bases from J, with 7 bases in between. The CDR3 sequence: CASSDSSRNEQFF. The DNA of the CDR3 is TGTGCCAGCAGTGACTCGTCTAGAAATGAGCAGTTCTTC.

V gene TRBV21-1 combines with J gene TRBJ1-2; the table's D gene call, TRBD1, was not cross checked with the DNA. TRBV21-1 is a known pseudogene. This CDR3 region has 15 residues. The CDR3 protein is CASSITTGIVYGYTF. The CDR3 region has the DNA TGTGCCAGCAGCATAACCACAGGGATTGTCTATGGCTACACCTTC.

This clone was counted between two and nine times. CDR3 in DNA: TGTGCCTGGGGGCAGGGACAAAACTATGGCTACACCTTC. This translates into CAWGQGQNYGYTF. V and J are TRBV30 and TRBJ1-2; D is possibly TRBD1 (6 bases). Trimming removed 5 bases from V and 2 bases from J, with 12 bases in between. The length of the CDR3 is 13 residues. Looked up from germline, CDR1 is GTSNPN and CDR2 is SVGIG (reference sequence).

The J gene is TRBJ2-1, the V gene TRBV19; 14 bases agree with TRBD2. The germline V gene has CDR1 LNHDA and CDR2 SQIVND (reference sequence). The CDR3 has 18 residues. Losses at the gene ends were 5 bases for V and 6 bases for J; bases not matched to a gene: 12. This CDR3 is CASSSQGLAGAGGNEQFF. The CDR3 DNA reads TGTGCCAGTAGTTCCCAGGGACTAGCGGGAGCAGGAGGCAATGAGCAGTTCTTC.

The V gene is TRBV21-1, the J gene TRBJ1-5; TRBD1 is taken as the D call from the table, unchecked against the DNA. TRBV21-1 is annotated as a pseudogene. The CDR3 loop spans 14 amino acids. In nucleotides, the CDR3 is TGTGCCAGCCGCCGACAGAATAGCAATCAGCCCCAGCATTTT. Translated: CASRRQNSNQPQHF.

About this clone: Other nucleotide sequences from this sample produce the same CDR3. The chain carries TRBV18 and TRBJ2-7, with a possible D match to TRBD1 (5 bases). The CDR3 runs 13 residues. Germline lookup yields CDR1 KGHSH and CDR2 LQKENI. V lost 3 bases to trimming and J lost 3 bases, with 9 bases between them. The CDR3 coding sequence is TGTGCCAGCTCACCCCCTGGACACTACGAGCAGTACTTC. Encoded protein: CASSPPGHYEQYF.

The CDR3 reads CAIGNRGPYEQYF. CDR3 coding DNA: TGTGCCATCGGGAACAGGGGCCCCTACGAGCAGTACTTC. The chain carries TRBV10-3 and TRBJ2-7, with TRBD1 matching over 7 bases. The V segment lost 8 bases and the J segment 2 bases; nucleotides outside the gene matches: 6. There are 13 residues in the CDR3. CDR1 and CDR2 from the germline V gene are ENHRY and SYGVKD.

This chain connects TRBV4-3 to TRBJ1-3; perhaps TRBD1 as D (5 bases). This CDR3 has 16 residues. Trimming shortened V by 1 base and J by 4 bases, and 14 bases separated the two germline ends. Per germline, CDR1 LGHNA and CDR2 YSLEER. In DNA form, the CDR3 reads TGCGCCAGCAGCCAAGTTCAGGGTTTGGGAGGAAACACCATATATTTT. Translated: CASSQVQGLGGNTIYF.

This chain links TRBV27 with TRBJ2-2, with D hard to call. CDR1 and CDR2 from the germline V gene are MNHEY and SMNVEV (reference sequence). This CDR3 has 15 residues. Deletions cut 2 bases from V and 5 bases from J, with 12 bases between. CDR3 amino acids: CASSLVQLETGELFF. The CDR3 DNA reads TGTGCCAGCAGTTTAGTACAGTTAGAAACCGGGGAGCTGTTTTTT.

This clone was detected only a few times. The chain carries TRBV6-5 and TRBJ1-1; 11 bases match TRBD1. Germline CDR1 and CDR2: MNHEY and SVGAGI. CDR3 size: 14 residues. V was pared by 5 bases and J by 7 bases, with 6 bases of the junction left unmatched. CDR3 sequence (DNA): TGTGCCAGCAGTAGGACAGGGGGCACCTATGAAGCTTTCTTT. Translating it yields CASSRTGGTYEAFF.

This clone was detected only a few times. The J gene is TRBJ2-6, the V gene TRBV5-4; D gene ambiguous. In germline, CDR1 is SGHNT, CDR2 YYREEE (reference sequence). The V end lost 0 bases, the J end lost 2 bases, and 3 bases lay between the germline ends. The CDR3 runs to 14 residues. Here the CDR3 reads CASSLVAGANVLTF. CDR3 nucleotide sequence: TGTGCCAGCAGCTTGGTAGCTGGGGCCAACGTCCTGACTTTC. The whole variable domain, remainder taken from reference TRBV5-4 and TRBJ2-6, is ETGVTQSPTHLIKTRGQQVTLRCSSQSGHNTVSWYQQALGQGPQFIFQYYREEENGRGNFPPRFSGLQFPNYSSELNVNALELDDSALYLCASSLVAGANVLTFGAGSRLTVL.

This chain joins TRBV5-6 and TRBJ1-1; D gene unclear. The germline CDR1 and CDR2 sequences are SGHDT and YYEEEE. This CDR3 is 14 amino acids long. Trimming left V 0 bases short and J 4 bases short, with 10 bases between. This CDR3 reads CASSLVGSPTEAFF. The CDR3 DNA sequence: TGTGCCAGCAGCTTGGTTGGGAGCCCCACTGAAGCTTTCTTT.

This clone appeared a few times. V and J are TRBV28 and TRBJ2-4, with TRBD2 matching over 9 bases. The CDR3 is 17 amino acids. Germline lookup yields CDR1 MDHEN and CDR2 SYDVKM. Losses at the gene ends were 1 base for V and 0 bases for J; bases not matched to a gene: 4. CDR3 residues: CASSLFPSGIAKNIQYF. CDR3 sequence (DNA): TGTGCCAGCAGTTTATTTCCTAGCGGGATAGCCAAAAACATTCAGTACTTC.

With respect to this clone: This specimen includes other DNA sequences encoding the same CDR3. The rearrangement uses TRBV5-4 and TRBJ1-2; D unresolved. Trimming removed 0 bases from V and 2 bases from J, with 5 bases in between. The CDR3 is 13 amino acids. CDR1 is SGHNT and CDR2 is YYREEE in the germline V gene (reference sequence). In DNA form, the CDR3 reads TGTGCCAGCAGCTTGGCCGGGAACTATGGCTACACCTTC. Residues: CASSLAGNYGYTF.

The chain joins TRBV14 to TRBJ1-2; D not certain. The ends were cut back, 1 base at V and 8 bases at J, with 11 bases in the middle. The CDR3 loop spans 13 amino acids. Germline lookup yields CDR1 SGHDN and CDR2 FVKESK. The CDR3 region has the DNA TGTGCCAGCAGCCAAGCCCCAACGAGGGGCTACACCTTC. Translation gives CASSQAPTRGYTF.

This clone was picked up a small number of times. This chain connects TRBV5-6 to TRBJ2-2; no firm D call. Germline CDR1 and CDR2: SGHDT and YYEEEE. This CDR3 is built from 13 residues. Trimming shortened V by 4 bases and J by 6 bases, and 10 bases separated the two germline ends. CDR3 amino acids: CASSLAEPGELFF. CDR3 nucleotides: TGTGCCAGCAGCCTTGCGGAGCCCGGGGAGCTGTTTTTT.

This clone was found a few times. CDR3 bases: TGCAGACAGAGAGGGAACGAAGCTTTCTTT. Translating it yields CRQRGNEAFF. V is TRBV20-1 and J is TRBJ1-1; the D is unclear. The CDR3 contains 10 residues. Germline V CDR1 and CDR2: DFQATT, SNEGSKA (reference sequence).

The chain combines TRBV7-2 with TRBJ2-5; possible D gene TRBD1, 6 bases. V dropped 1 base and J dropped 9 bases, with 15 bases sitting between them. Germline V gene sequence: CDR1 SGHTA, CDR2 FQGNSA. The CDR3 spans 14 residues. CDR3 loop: CASSLVSRTAPQYF. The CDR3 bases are TGTGCCAGCAGCTTAGTTTCTAGGACAGCCCCCCAGTACTTC.

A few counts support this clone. CDR3 residues: CASSESGSNQPQHF. DNA of the CDR3: TGTGCCAGCAGTGAGTCAGGCAGCAATCAGCCCCAGCATTTT. This chain uses TRBV25-1 with TRBJ1-5, with D uncertain. Germline V CDR1 and CDR2: MGHDK, SYGVNS. V was clipped by 3 bases and J by 1 base, with 7 bases between them. The CDR3 totals 14 residues. Based on the CDR3 plus reference TRBV25-1 and TRBJ1-5, the full variable domain is EADIYQTPRYLVIGTGKKITLECSQTMGHDKMYWYQQDPGMELHLIHYSYGVNSTEKGDLSSESTVSRIRTEHFPLTLESARPSHTSQYLCASSESGSNQPQHFGDGTRLSIL.

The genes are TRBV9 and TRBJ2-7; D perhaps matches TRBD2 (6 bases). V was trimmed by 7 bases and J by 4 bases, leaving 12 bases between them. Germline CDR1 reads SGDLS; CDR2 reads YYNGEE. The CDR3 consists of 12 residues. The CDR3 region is CASGPEGYEQYF. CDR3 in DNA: TGTGCCAGCGGTCCGGAGGGATACGAGCAGTACTTC. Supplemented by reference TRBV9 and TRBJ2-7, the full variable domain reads DSGVTQTPKHLITATGQRVTLRCSPRSGDLSVYWYQQSLDQGLQFLIQYYNGEERAKGNILERFSAQQFPDLHSELNLSSLELGDSALYFCASGPEGYEQYFGPGTRLTVT.

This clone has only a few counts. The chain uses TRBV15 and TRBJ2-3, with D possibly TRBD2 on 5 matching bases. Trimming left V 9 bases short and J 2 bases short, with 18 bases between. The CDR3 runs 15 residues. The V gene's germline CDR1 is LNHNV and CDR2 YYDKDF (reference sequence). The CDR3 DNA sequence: TGTGCCACAAACGCAGGAGAGGGCCACACAGATACGCAGTATTTT. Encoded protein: CATNAGEGHTDTQYF.

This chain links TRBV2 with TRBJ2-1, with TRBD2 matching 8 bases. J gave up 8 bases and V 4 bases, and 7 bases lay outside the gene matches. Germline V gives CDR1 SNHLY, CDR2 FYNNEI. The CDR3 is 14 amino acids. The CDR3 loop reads CASSVQTSDDEQFF. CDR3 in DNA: TGTGCCAGCAGTGTACAGACTAGCGATGATGAGCAGTTCTTC.

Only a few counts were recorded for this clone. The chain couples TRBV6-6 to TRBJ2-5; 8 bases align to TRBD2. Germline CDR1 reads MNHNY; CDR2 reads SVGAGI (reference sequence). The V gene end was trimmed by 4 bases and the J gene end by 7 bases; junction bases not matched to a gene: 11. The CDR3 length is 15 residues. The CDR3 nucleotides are TGTGCCAGCAGTTCCCCCCCAGCGGGGGAGGGGACCCAGTACTTC. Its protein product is CASSSPPAGEGTQYF.

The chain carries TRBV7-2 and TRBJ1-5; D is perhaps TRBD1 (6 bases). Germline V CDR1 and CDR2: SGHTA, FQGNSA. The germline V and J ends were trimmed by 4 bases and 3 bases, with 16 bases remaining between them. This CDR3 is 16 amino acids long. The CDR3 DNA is TGTGCCAGCAGCTCCAGGGGCCTGACAGTCAATCAGCCCCAGCATTTT. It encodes CASSSRGLTVNQPQHF.

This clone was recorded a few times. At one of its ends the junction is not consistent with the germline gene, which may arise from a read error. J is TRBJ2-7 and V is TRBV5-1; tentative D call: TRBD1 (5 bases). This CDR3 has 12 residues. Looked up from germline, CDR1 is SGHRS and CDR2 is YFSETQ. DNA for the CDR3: TGCGCCAGCAGCTCCCCAACGGACACAGAAGTTTTC. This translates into CASSSPTDTEVF.

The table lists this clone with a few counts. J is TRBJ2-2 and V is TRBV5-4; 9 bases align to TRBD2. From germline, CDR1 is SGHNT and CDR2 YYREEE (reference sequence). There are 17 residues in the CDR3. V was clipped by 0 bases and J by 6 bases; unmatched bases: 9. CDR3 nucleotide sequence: TGTGCCAGCAGCTTGGGTTTTAGCGGGAGTGTGGCCGGGGAGCTGTTTTTT. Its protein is CASSLGFSGSVAGELFF.

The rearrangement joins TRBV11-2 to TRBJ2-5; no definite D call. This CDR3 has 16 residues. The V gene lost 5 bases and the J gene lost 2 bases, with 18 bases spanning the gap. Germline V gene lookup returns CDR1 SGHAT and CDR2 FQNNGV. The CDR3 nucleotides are TGTGCCAGCAGCCACAGCCCCCCAACAACTCAAGAGACCCAGTACTTC. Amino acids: CASSHSPPTTQETQYF.

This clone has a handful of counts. The CDR3 here is CASSPRSGDDEQFF. In DNA, the CDR3 is TGCGCCAGCAGCCCCCGGAGCGGAGACGATGAGCAGTTCTTC. V gene TRBV4-3 combines with J gene TRBJ2-1; TRBD2 is a possible D gene (5 bases). Germline V gene sequence: CDR1 LGHNA, CDR2 YSLEER. CDR3 length: 14 amino acids. The V and J ends lost 4 bases and 8 bases respectively, with 15 bases between them.